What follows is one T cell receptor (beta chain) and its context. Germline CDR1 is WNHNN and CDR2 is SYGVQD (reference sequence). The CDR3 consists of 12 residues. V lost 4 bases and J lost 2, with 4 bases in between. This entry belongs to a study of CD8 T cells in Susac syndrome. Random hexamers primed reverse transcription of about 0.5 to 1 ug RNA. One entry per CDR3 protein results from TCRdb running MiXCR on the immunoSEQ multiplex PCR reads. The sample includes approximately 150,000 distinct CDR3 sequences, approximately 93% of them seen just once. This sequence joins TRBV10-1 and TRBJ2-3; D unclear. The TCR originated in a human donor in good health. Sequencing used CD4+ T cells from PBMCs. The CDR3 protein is CASSGTTDTQYF. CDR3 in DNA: TGCGCCAGCAGTGGGACCACAGATACGCAGTATTTT.